Only a few counts were recorded for the clone carrying this TCR beta chain. The sample is drawn from a study of patients and donors after allogeneic stem cell transplantation. TCRdb re-called the RT-PCR reads with MiXCR, one entry per CDR3 protein. The data show roughly 880,000 distinct CDR3 sequences, roughly 18% seen once. CDR3 length equals 16 residues. The ends lost 5 bases at V and 3 bases at J; junction bases unmatched: 10. Looked up from germline, CDR1 is MNHEY and CDR2 is SMNVEV (reference sequence). This TCR was sampled from a human donor who was either an allogeneic HSCT recipient or a stem cell or donor lymphocyte infusion donor (not recorded which). It is not recorded whose cells these are; they may come from a transplant donor. Material for sequencing was blood, either unsorted or a sorted T cell fraction (not recorded which). This chain links TRBV27 with TRBJ2-3, with TRBD2 identical over 8 bases. CDR3 DNA: TGTGCCAGCAGTCGTACTCTGGCGGGAGGTACAGATACGCAGTATTTT. This translates into CASSRTLAGGTDTQYF.